These 30 T cell receptor beta chains originate from one sample sequenced in a study of blood T cells in healthy people across ages. Combining a sample-barcoded 5' primer with a J-beta primer mix, a second PCR ran for about 7 to 12 cycles. TCRdb recomputed calls from the 5' RACE reads with MiXCR, one row per CDR3 protein. Here the sample spans 650,000 to 1,000,000 distinct CDR3 sequences, about 47% being singletons. The sequencing sample was made of blood. The receptors were sampled from an elderly man in good health.

The count of this clonotype is one. This chain uses TRBV27 with TRBJ2-1; 11 positions agree with TRBD1. The CDR3 loop spans 20 amino acids. The germline gives CDR1 MNHEY, CDR2 SMNVEV (reference sequence). Germline trimming cut 1 base from V and 10 bases from J; bases unmatched to any gene: 21. Written as DNA, the CDR3 is TGTGCCAGCAGTTTATTTTTGGACAGGGGGCCGGAGCAGCCCAATAGAGAGCAGTTCTTC. It yields the protein CASSLFLDRGPEQPNREQFF.

The table lists this clonotype with a count of one. The chain carries TRBV4-3 and TRBJ2-3; TRBD1 matches 7 bases. Germline CDR1 reads LGHNA; CDR2 reads YSLEER. This CDR3 has 17 amino acids. With V trimmed by 1 base and J by 12 bases, 19 bases remained unmatched. CDR3 residues: CASSQVGGQYPQWVQYF. The CDR3, as DNA: TGCGCCAGCAGCCAAGTTGGGGGACAGTACCCCCAATGGGTACAGTATTTT.

The gene calls are TRBV6-1 and TRBJ2-1; the match to TRBD2 covers 14 bases. The ends lost 6 bases at V and 7 bases at J; junction bases unmatched: 2. This CDR3 comprises 14 residues. Germline V gene data show CDR1 as MNHNS and CDR2 as SASEGT. This CDR3 is CASRGLAGANEQFF. DNA for the CDR3: TGTGCCAGCAGGGGACTAGCGGGGGCAAATGAGCAGTTCTTC.

V is TRBV9 and J is TRBJ2-7, with D uncertain. This CDR3 comprises 14 residues. V was shortened by 0 bases and J by 1 base, with 8 bases between the two germline ends. Germline CDR1 reads SGDLS; CDR2 reads YYNGEE. This CDR3 is CASSVESRSYEQYF. The CDR3 DNA reads as TGTGCCAGCAGCGTAGAATCAAGGTCCTACGAGCAGTACTTC.

The rearrangement joins TRBV7-2 to TRBJ2-5, with 8 bases matching TRBD2. CDR3 size: 15 residues. The ends lost 5 bases at V and 2 bases at J; junction bases unmatched: 7. CDR1 and CDR2 (germline): SGHTA, FQGNSA. CDR3 nucleotides: TGTGCCAGCAGCCGTAGCGGGACGGGGCAAGAGACCCAGTACTTC. Encoded protein: CASSRSGTGQETQYF.

This chain uses TRBV3-1 with TRBJ2-7, with a possible D match to TRBD2 (6 bases). The CDR3 runs 15 residues. Trimming shortened V by 1 base and J by 2 bases, and 12 bases separated the two germline ends. CDR1 and CDR2 from the germline V gene are LGHDT and YNNKEL (reference sequence). The CDR3 region is CASSQGEDATYEQYF. As DNA, the CDR3 is TGTGCCAGCAGCCAAGGGGAGGACGCAACCTACGAGCAGTACTTC.

The rearrangement links TRBV5-8 to TRBJ2-3; 14 bases are shared with TRBD2. The CDR3 extends over 17 amino acids. CDR1 is SGHTS and CDR2 is YDEGEE in the germline V gene. Trimming removed 2 bases from V and 6 bases from J; junction bases left unmatched: 8. The CDR3: CASSFTRLAGGDDTQYF. The DNA for the CDR3 is TGTGCCAGCAGCTTTACCCGACTAGCGGGAGGGGATGATACGCAGTATTTT.

The chain couples TRBV2 to TRBJ2-7; D is unclear. CDR3 size: 12 residues. V was trimmed by 7 bases and J by 6 bases, leaving 13 bases between them. Germline loops: CDR1 SNHLY, CDR2 FYNNEI. CDR3 bases: TGTGCCAGCAAAAGGGTTGGAAGCGAGCAGTACTTC. Protein sequence: CASKRVGSEQYF.

This clonotype was seen repeatedly, ten times or more. The CDR3 region has the DNA TGTGCCATTGAGACTAGCGGGAGCCCAGATACGCAGTATTTT. Its protein product is CAIETSGSPDTQYF. The chain recombines TRBV7-2 with TRBJ2-3, with TRBD2 matching over 12 bases. CDR3 length equals 14 residues. Trimming took 10 bases from V and 4 from J; bases not matched to a gene: 6. Germline assignment: CDR1 SGHTA and CDR2 FQGNSA. The full variable domain, rest sourced from reference TRBV7-2 and TRBJ2-3, is GAGVSQSPSNKVTEKGKDVELRCDPISGHTALYWYRQSLGQGLEFLIYFQGNSAPDKSGLPSDRFSAERTGGSVSTLTIQRTQQEDSAVYLCAIETSGSPDTQYFGPGTRLTVL.

The chain employs TRBV5-6 and TRBJ2-6; weak D call: TRBD2 (5 bases). This CDR3 contains 16 residues. Trimming stripped 0 bases from V and 2 bases from J, with 9 bases between. Germline CDR1 and CDR2: SGHDT and YYEEEE. The CDR3 region has the DNA TGTGCCAGCAGCTTGGCGGGAAGGACTGGGGCCAACGTCCTGACTTTC. Residues: CASSLAGRTGANVLTF. Looking up the rest from reference TRBV5-6 and TRBJ2-6 gives the full variable domain: DAGVTQSPTHLIKTRGQQVTLRCSPKSGHDTVSWYQQALGQGPQFIFQYYEEEERQRGNFPDRFSGHQFPNYSSELNVNALLLGDSALYLCASSLAGRTGANVLTFGAGSRLTVL.

The table lists this clonotype with a few counts. One end of the junction is discordant with germline, which a read error may explain. The genes are TRBV5-1 and TRBJ1-6, with 9 bases matching TRBD1. This CDR3 has 14 residues. Germline lookup yields CDR1 SGHRS and CDR2 YFSETQ. The CDR3 reads CASGRDRDNSPPHF. Here the CDR3 DNA reads TGCGCCAGCGGACGGGACAGGGATAATTCACCCCCCCACTTT.

A note on this clonotype: Being one base from a much bigger clone, this may be a read error. The chain joins TRBV7-6 to TRBJ2-1; TRBD2 matches 7 bases. With 5 bases clipped from V and 5 bases from J, the junction kept 9 bases outside the gene matches. There are 15 residues in the CDR3. Germline values: CDR1 SGHVS, CDR2 FNYEAQ. The CDR3 spells CASSVSGISHNEQFF. The CDR3 region has the DNA TGTGCCAGCAGCGTAAGCGGGATATCCCACAATGAGCAGTTCTTC.

This chain connects TRBV7-2 to TRBJ2-1, with 8 bases identical to TRBD1. The J call may be incorrect, as the DNA end agrees better with TRBJ2-7. Germline V gives CDR1 SGHTA, CDR2 FQGNSA. The CDR3 contains 15 residues. The CDR3 sequence is CASSLVGTGYDEQYF. The CDR3 DNA sequence: TGTGCCAGCAGCTTAGTTGGGACAGGCTACGATGAGCAGTACTTC.

The chain carries TRBV9 and TRBJ2-1; 7 bases are a match to TRBD2. V gave up 4 bases and J gave up 8 bases; unmatched junction bases: 15. Germline CDR1 is SGDLS and CDR2 is YYNGEE. CDR3 length: 16 amino acids. For the CDR3, the DNA is TGTGCCAGCAGCCTCCTATGGGGAGGGCCTTACGATGAGCAGTTCTTC. Protein product: CASSLLWGGPYDEQFF.

This clonotype appeared once. J is TRBJ1-5 and V is TRBV15; D possibly corresponds to TRBD1 (5 bases). V shed 5 bases and J shed 0 bases, with 17 bases lying between them. The CDR3 covers 17 residues. Germline CDR1 LNHNV, CDR2 YYDKDF (reference sequence). The chain's CDR3 is CATSGAGADYSNQPQHF. CDR3 coding DNA: TGTGCCACCAGCGGAGCTGGGGCGGACTATAGCAATCAGCCCCAGCATTTT.

V usage is TRBV6-2 or TRBV6-3 and J usage is TRBJ1-5; D might be TRBD1 (6 bases). The CDR3 runs 18 residues. Deletions cut 7 bases from V and 7 bases from J, with 29 bases between. Germline CDR1 reads MNHEY; CDR2 reads SVGEGT. The CDR3 DNA is TGTGCCAGCACTACCCTTGACAGGCTCCAAGGGGGGCTCCAGCCCCAGCATTTT. Amino acid sequence: CASTTLDRLQGGLQPQHF.

A single count supports this clonotype. The V and J genes are TRBV29-1 and TRBJ2-7, with 9 bases that match TRBD2. After removal of 6 bases from V and 6 bases from J, the junction contained 9 bases not matched to a gene. The germline V gene has CDR1 SQVTM and CDR2 ANQGSEA. The CDR3 length is 13 residues. In DNA form, the CDR3 reads TGCAGCGTCCTAGCGGGAAGAAGGGGCGAGCAGTACTTC. Translated: CSVLAGRRGEQYF.

This clonotype was detected a few times. The chain has TRBV27 and TRBJ1-4; TRBD1 is a possible D gene (5 bases). The CDR3 runs 14 residues. Trimming took 6 bases from V and 7 from J, leaving 15 bases between them. Germline CDR1 reads MNHEY; CDR2 reads SMNVEV (reference sequence). CDR3 in amino acids: CASSRRDAAEKLFF. CDR3 nucleotides: TGTGCCAGCAGCCGCAGGGACGCCGCTGAAAAACTGTTTTTT.

The J gene is TRBJ2-7, the V gene TRBV6-5; a possible D gene is TRBD1 (6 bases). Trimming left V 7 bases short and J 2 bases short, with 12 bases between. Germline-derived CDR1 and CDR2 are MNHEY and SVGAGI. The CDR3 length is 13 residues. In DNA form, the CDR3 reads TGTGCCAGCACCCCAGGGGCTCCCTACGAGCAGTACTTC. As protein: CASTPGAPYEQYF.

This clonotype has just a few counts. J is TRBJ1-2 and V is TRBV4-2, with 10 bases aligning to TRBD1. From germline, CDR1 is LGHNA and CDR2 YNFKEQ. The ends lost 4 bases at V and 2 bases at J; junction bases unmatched: 4. The CDR3 sequence is 15 residues long. In DNA, the CDR3 is TGTGCCAGCAGCCTGGGGACAGGGGACAACTATGGCTACACCTTC. It codes for CASSLGTGDNYGYTF.

J is TRBJ1-5 and V is TRBV6-1; 7 nucleotides agree with TRBD1. The J segment lost 2 bases and the V segment lost 7 bases, leaving 5 bases of the junction unmatched. The CDR3 extends over 14 amino acids. Per the germline V gene, CDR1 is MNHNS and CDR2 is SASEGT. In DNA form, the CDR3 reads TGTGCCAGCACTACAGGGGTGGGCAATCAGCCCCAGCATTTT. This codes for CASTTGVGNQPQHF.

The chain carries TRBV20-1 and TRBJ2-1, with 7 bases identical to TRBD2. Germline V gene sequence: CDR1 DFQATT, CDR2 SNEGSKA (reference sequence). CDR3 length: 10 residues. V lost 3 bases to trimming and J lost 13 bases; unmatched junction nucleotides: 3. Written as DNA, the CDR3 is TGCAGTGCTAGGTCTAGCGGACAGTTCTTC. Translating it yields CSARSSGQFF.

This clonotype appeared a few times. This chain joins TRBV20-1 and TRBJ1-2; 9 nucleotides agree with TRBD1. The V gene's germline CDR1 is DFQATT and CDR2 SNEGSKA (reference sequence). With 1 base clipped from V and 7 bases from J, the junction kept 7 bases outside the gene matches. CDR3 length: 14 residues. Here the CDR3 reads CSARAPGQGFGYTF. The CDR3 nucleotides are TGCAGTGCTAGAGCACCGGGACAGGGTTTTGGCTACACCTTC.

This clonotype was observed a single time. The rearrangement uses TRBV11-3 and TRBJ1-3; D ambiguous. Germline V gene data show CDR1 as SGHNT and CDR2 as YENEEA. Deletions cut 1 base from V and 0 bases from J, with 7 bases between. The CDR3 extends over 15 amino acids. The CDR3 spells CASSLGANSGNTIYF. The DNA of the CDR3 is TGTGCCAGCAGCTTAGGGGCGAACTCTGGAAACACCATATATTTT.

This clonotype was picked up many times. This sequence joins TRBV29-1 and TRBJ2-1; no clear D. Germline V lookup: CDR1 SQVTM, CDR2 ANQGSEA. Trimming left V 4 bases short and J 7 bases short, with 14 bases between. The CDR3 totals 13 residues. The CDR3 is CSVADGVQNEQFF. CDR3 nucleotides: TGCAGCGTTGCTGACGGTGTACAGAATGAGCAGTTCTTC.

This chain links TRBV9 with TRBJ2-1, with TRBD2 matching over 11 bases. This CDR3 region has 17 residues. Germline loops: CDR1 SGDLS, CDR2 YYNGEE. The trim removed 4 bases at V and 3 bases at J, leaving 9 bases unmatched. The CDR3 loop reads CASSPTVLAGGYNEQFF. Written as DNA, the CDR3 is TGTGCCAGCAGCCCCACAGTGCTAGCGGGGGGCTACAATGAGCAGTTCTTC.

The V call is TRBV4-1, the J call TRBJ2-5; TRBD1 aligns across 9 bases. Looked up from germline, CDR1 is MGHRA and CDR2 is YSYEKL. The V and J ends lost 8 bases and 0 bases, in that order; junction bases with no gene match: 4. The CDR3 consists of 14 residues. CDR3 sequence (DNA): TGCGCCAGCGTGGACAGGGGTAACCAAGAGACCCAGTACTTC. This gives the protein CASVDRGNQETQYF.

The chain carries TRBV7-2 and TRBJ1-2; 8 bases are a match to TRBD1. The CDR3 length is 15 residues. The germline CDR1 and CDR2 sequences are SGHTA and FQGNSA. J was trimmed by 7 bases and V by 3 bases; bases with no gene match: 10. DNA of the CDR3: TGTGCCAGCAGCTTGGTAACAGGGGGTAGCGGTGGCTACACCTTC. Protein product: CASSLVTGGSGGYTF.

V usage is TRBV4-3 and J usage is TRBJ1-2; 7 bases are shared with TRBD1. The CDR3 extends over 14 amino acids. Germline lookup yields CDR1 LGHNA and CDR2 YSLEER. Trimming removed 3 bases from V and 3 bases from J; junction bases left unmatched: 4. The chain's CDR3 is CASSQRQGDYGYTF. The CDR3 region has the DNA TGCGCCAGCAGCCAGAGACAGGGAGACTATGGCTACACCTTC.

This chain uses TRBV4-3 with TRBJ2-2; D is possibly TRBD2 (5 bases). Per the germline V gene, CDR1 is LGHNA and CDR2 is YSLEER. With 4 bases removed from V and 0 bases from J, the gap between germline ends came to 15 bases. CDR3 length: 17 residues. In DNA, the CDR3 is TGCGCCAGCAGCCGCGGCCCCAGCGGAACGAACACCGGGGAGCTGTTTTTT. Encoded protein: CASSRGPSGTNTGELFF.